Listed below are T cell receptor beta chains from one sample, sequenced in a study of CD8+ T cells in alopecia areata. Profiling relied on immunoSEQ multiplex PCR, and the TCRdb table lists in-frame clones only, not all of them. In the table there are about 210,000 clones, 35% to 40% of which are singletons. The sequencing used CD4+ T cells sorted from blood, collected at roughly week 30, from a patient treated with tofacitinib. The receptor source for this set is a human donor with alopecia areata. The CDR3 runs from the conserved cysteine through the conserved F or W. The D gene is left open where the match is weak. A row's size may be missing; if present it is once, few, many or a size class.

cdr3_nt: TGTGCCAGCATCCAAGCTCGACAGGGGAGGGCAGATACGCAGTATTTT; cdr3_aa: CASIQARQGRADTQYF; j_call: TRBJ2-3; d_call: NA; clone_size: NA; v_call: TRBV6-6
cdr3_nt: TGTGCCAGCAGCCCCAACGCACAGGACCCGTCCTTCTTC; cdr3_aa: CASSPNAQDPSFF; j_call: TRBJ2-1; d_call: NA; clone_size: NA; v_call: TRBV11-3
cdr3_nt: TGTGCCAGCAGTCCCCACACCGGGGAGCTGTTTTTT; cdr3_aa: CASSPHTGELFF; j_call: TRBJ2-2; d_call: NA; clone_size: NA; v_call: TRBV9
cdr3_nt: TGCGCCAGCAGCGGGAGACCGACAGGGGGGCGGCTCTCTGGGGCCAACGTCCTGACTTTC; cdr3_aa: CASSGRPTGGRLSGANVLTF; j_call: TRBJ2-6; d_call: TRBD1; clone_size: few; v_call: TRBV5-1
cdr3_nt: TGTGCCAGCAGCGTAGGGGGAGTGTCCCTCTATGGCTACACCTTC; cdr3_aa: CASSVGGVSLYGYTF; j_call: TRBJ1-2; d_call: NA; clone_size: NA; v_call: TRBV9
cdr3_nt: TGTGCCTGGAGTGTAAGGACAGGGGATTATCGACGCGGCTACACCTTC; cdr3_aa: CAWSVRTGDYRRGYTF; j_call: TRBJ1-2; d_call: TRBD1; clone_size: NA; v_call: TRBV30
cdr3_nt: TGTGCCAGTAGGTCCACGGGACAGGCTAATCAGCCCCAGCATTTT; cdr3_aa: CASRSTGQANQPQHF; j_call: TRBJ1-5; d_call: TRBD1; clone_size: few; v_call: TRBV19
cdr3_nt: TGTGCCAGCTCGGCGGGACAGGGCTACGAGCAGTACTTC; cdr3_aa: CASSAGQGYEQYF; j_call: TRBJ2-7; d_call: TRBD1; clone_size: NA; v_call: TRBV18
cdr3_nt: TGCGCCAGCAGCTTTACTAGCGGGGGCACAGATACGCAGTATTTT; cdr3_aa: CASSFTSGGTDTQYF; j_call: TRBJ2-3; d_call: TRBD2; clone_size: few; v_call: TRBV5-1
cdr3_nt: TGCGCCAGCAGCCCGGGATCGACTAGCGGATCGCAGTATTTT; cdr3_aa: CASSPGSTSGSQYF; j_call: TRBJ2-3; d_call: TRBD2; clone_size: once; v_call: TRBV5-1